This T cell receptor beta chain was identified in a study of T-cell reconstitution after alpha-beta-depleted transplantation in children. This clonotype was counted only a few times. Construction of the TCRbeta library involved unique molecular identifiers. TCRdb reprocessed the PCR reads with MiXCR, giving one entry per CDR3 protein. The sample records hundreds of thousands of distinct CDR3 sequences, approximately 12% being singletons. Germline trimming cut 3 bases from V and 6 bases from J; bases unmatched to any gene: 11. The CDR3 sequence is 16 residues long. Germline CDR1 is SGHRS and CDR2 is YFSETQ.

This specimen was PBMCs from the stem cell graft donor, taken from the stem cell graft. The chain couples TRBV5-1 to TRBJ2-3; 9 nucleotides agree with TRBD1. The sequence was obtained from a human donor who donated a stem cell graft to a child with acute lymphoblastic leukemia. The CDR3 reads CASSYLARDRVDTQYF. The CDR3 DNA reads as TGCGCCAGCAGCTACCTCGCCCGGGACAGGGTGGATACGCAGTATTTT. The full variable domain, in which reference TRBV5-1 and TRBJ2-3 provide the parts outside the CDR3, is KAGVTQTPRYLIKTRGQQVTLSCSPISGHRSVSWYQQTPGQGLQFLFEYFSETQRNKGNFPGRFSGRQFSNSRSEMNVSTLELGDSALYLCASSYLARDRVDTQYFGPGTRLTVL.